The 27 T cell receptor beta chains listed next were all sequenced from one sample in a study of shared clonotypes between healthy human individuals. The repertoire was sequenced with immunoSEQ multiplex PCR; TCRdb's copy has only in-frame clones and lacks some. Of millions of clones listed, 85% to 95% are singletons. Sequencing used naive CD4+ T cells sorted from blood. Indicated subset: CD45RA+ positively selected. These receptors originate from a man between 18 and 35 years old in good health.

The chain is built from TRBV2 and TRBJ2-1, with D unclear. Trimming left V 3 bases short and J 7 bases short, with 16 bases between. Germline CDR1 reads SNHLY; CDR2 reads FYNNEI. The CDR3 is 15 amino acids. CDR3 DNA: TGTGCCAGCAGTGACACGGTTTTTGGTGGAAATGAGCAGTTCTTC. This sequence encodes CASSDTVFGGNEQFF.

With regard to this clone: Other nucleotide sequences from this sample produce the same CDR3. The chain joins TRBV11-2 to TRBJ1-2, with D unresolved. Trimming stripped 1 base from V and 8 bases from J, with 5 bases between. The CDR3 extends over 11 amino acids. CDR1 is SGHAT and CDR2 is FQNNGV in the germline V gene. This chain's CDR3 is CASSLVGGYTF. In nucleotides, the CDR3 is TGTGCCAGCAGCTTAGTGGGGGGCTACACCTTC.

The count of this clone is one. The chain joins TRBV5-4 to TRBJ2-4; D is perhaps TRBD1 (6 bases). V gave up 2 bases and J gave up 2 bases, with 8 bases separating them. Germline assignment: CDR1 SGHNT and CDR2 YYREEE (reference sequence). This CDR3 is built from 14 residues. The CDR3 loop is CASSLGTPKNIQYF. Written as DNA, the CDR3 is TGTGCCAGCAGCTTAGGGACACCCAAAAACATTCAGTACTTC.

This clone was seen a few times. The J gene is TRBJ1-5, the V gene TRBV4-1; no definite D call. In germline, CDR1 is MGHRA, CDR2 YSYEKL. Trimming pared 0 bases from V and 4 bases from J, leaving 4 bases between. This CDR3 spans 13 amino acids. The CDR3 loop reads CASSQESNQPQHF. The CDR3 DNA sequence: TGCGCCAGCAGCCAAGAAAGTAATCAGCCCCAGCATTTT.

The chain joins TRBV5-4 to TRBJ2-1; either TRBD1 or TRBD2 may fit D (5 bases each). Germline V gives CDR1 SGHNT, CDR2 YYREEE (reference sequence). The CDR3 loop spans 16 amino acids. Trimming removed 2 bases from V and 1 base from J, with 13 bases in between. The CDR3 region is CASSFGAGKSYNEQFF. CDR3 nucleotide sequence: TGTGCCAGCAGCTTCGGGGCAGGGAAGTCCTACAATGAGCAGTTCTTC. Variable domain in full (rest from reference TRBV5-4 and TRBJ2-1): ETGVTQSPTHLIKTRGQQVTLRCSSQSGHNTVSWYQQALGQGPQFIFQYYREEENGRGNFPPRFSGLQFPNYSSELNVNALELDDSALYLCASSFGAGKSYNEQFFGPGTRLTVL.

The chain joins TRBV5-1 to TRBJ2-3, with 11 bases identical to TRBD2. In germline, CDR1 is SGHRS, CDR2 YFSETQ. The CDR3 totals 14 residues. V shed 4 bases and J 6 bases; nucleotides not matched to a gene: 4. This CDR3 is CASSQGLAVDTQYF. The CDR3 coding sequence is TGCGCCAGCAGCCAGGGACTAGCGGTGGATACGCAGTATTTT.

The V call is TRBV27, the J call TRBJ1-4; weak D call: TRBD1 (5 bases). Trimming shortened V by 2 bases and J by 8 bases, and 12 bases separated the two germline ends. Germline values: CDR1 MNHEY, CDR2 SMNVEV (reference sequence). This CDR3 has 14 residues. The CDR3 bases are TGTGCCAGCAGTTTACGGGGGAGGAGGGAAAAACTGTTTTTT. Protein product: CASSLRGRREKLFF.

In DNA, the CDR3 is TGTGCCATCAGTCCGGACGGGACCACTGAAGCTTTCTTT. Its translation is CAISPDGTTEAFF. V and J are TRBV10-3 and TRBJ1-1, with D perhaps TRBD1 (5 bases). The CDR3 consists of 13 residues. Trimming pared 5 bases from V and 4 bases from J, leaving 11 bases between. Germline CDR1 and CDR2: ENHRY and SYGVKD.

This sequence joins TRBV2 and TRBJ1-2, with 8 nucleotides matching TRBD1. V trimming: 7 bases; J trimming: 6 bases; junction bases outside the gene matches: 13. From germline, CDR1 is SNHLY and CDR2 FYNNEI. The CDR3 runs 15 residues. CDR3 sequence (DNA): TGTGCCAGCACTACCGACAGGGGATTTACCCATGGCTACACCTTC. Translating it yields CASTTDRGFTHGYTF. Full variable domain (rest looked up from reference TRBV2 and TRBJ1-2): EPEVTQTPSHQVTQMGQEVILRCVPISNHLYFYWYRQILGQKVEFLVSFYNNEISEKSEIFDDQFSVERPDGSNFTLKIRSTKLEDSAMYFCASTTDRGFTHGYTFGSGTRLTVV.

CDR3 in DNA: TGCGCCAGCAGCTCGGACAGGGGGGGCTACGAGCAGTACTTC. Residues: CASSSDRGGYEQYF. The chain links TRBV10-1 to TRBJ2-7; 10 bases match TRBD1. Looked up from germline, CDR1 is WNHNN and CDR2 is SYGVQD (reference sequence). Losses at the gene ends were 6 bases for V and 3 bases for J; bases not matched to a gene: 5. The CDR3 is 14 amino acids.

The chain uses TRBV5-4 and TRBJ2-1, with D perhaps matching TRBD2 (6 bases). The CDR3 covers 13 residues. The V gene's germline CDR1 is SGHNT and CDR2 YYREEE (reference sequence). V was pared by 4 bases and J by 10 bases, with 15 bases between. The CDR3 loop is CASSPPGGREQFF. CDR3 nucleotides: TGTGCCAGCAGCCCTCCCGGGGGAAGGGAGCAGTTCTTC.

This rearrangement joins TRBV6-1 to TRBJ1-3; D is unresolved. V was cut by 2 bases and J by 0 bases, with 11 bases left in between. The CDR3 is made up of 16 amino acids. Germline V gene data show CDR1 as MNHNS and CDR2 as SASEGT. CDR3 in amino acids: CASSETASFSGNTIYF. CDR3 sequence (DNA): TGTGCCAGCAGTGAAACTGCCAGTTTCTCTGGAAACACCATATATTTT.

The chain combines TRBV4-1 with TRBJ1-2; 10 bases agree with TRBD1. CDR1 is MGHRA, CDR2 YSYEKL, per germline. V dropped 1 base and J dropped 4; count of bases not matched to a gene: 3. The CDR3 extends over 15 amino acids. CDR3 sequence (DNA): TGCGCCAGCAGCCAAGGGACAGGGGGTGCCTATGGCTACACCTTC. It translates to CASSQGTGGAYGYTF.

The chain uses TRBV11-3 and TRBJ2-3; D is uncertain. Trimming took off 0 bases at V and 8 bases at J, with 6 bases between the two ends. This CDR3 has 12 amino acids. Germline loops: CDR1 SGHNT, CDR2 YENEEA. The CDR3 DNA sequence: TGTGCCAGCAGCTTAGATAAGGTTACGCAGTATTTT. Protein: CASSLDKVTQYF.

This chain links TRBV5-1 with TRBJ2-6; D unclear. Germline V lookup: CDR1 SGHRS, CDR2 YFSETQ. V gave up 4 bases and J gave up 6 bases, with 8 bases separating them. The CDR3 is 13 residues long. CDR3 sequence (DNA): TGCGCCAGCAGCGGAGATCAGGCCAACGTCCTGACTTTC. This sequence encodes CASSGDQANVLTF.

This chain joins TRBV27 and TRBJ2-7, with TRBD2 matching over 14 bases. Losses at the gene ends were 6 bases for V and 5 bases for J; bases not matched to a gene: 9. CDR1 and CDR2 (germline): MNHEY, SMNVEV (reference sequence). The CDR3 has 16 residues. The CDR3 reads CASSKTSGGAIHEQYF. CDR3 bases: TGTGCCAGCAGCAAGACTAGCGGGGGGGCTATACACGAGCAGTACTTC.

The chain employs TRBV29-1 and TRBJ2-5; D unclear. This CDR3 region has 11 residues. Per germline, CDR1 SQVTM and CDR2 ANQGSEA. V lost 5 bases, J lost 1 base, and 5 bases lay in between. In DNA form, the CDR3 reads TGCAGCGTTTCCTTCCAAGAGACCCAGTACTTC. This codes for CSVSFQETQYF. The variable domain in full, with the rest retrieved from reference TRBV29-1 and TRBJ2-5, is SAVISQKPSRDICQRGTSLTIQCQVDSQVTMMFWYRQQPGQSLTLIATANQGSEATYESGFVIDKFPISRPNLTFSTLTVSNMSPEDSSIYLCSVSFQETQYFGPGTRLLVL.

The chain uses TRBV5-1 and TRBJ2-5; maybe TRBD2 (5 bases). The germline V and J ends were trimmed by 1 base and 4 bases, with 14 bases remaining between them. The CDR3 totals 15 residues. CDR1 and CDR2 from the germline V gene are SGHRS and YFSETQ. CDR3 protein: CASSLTSRVGETQYF. The CDR3 DNA reads as TGCGCCAGCAGCTTGACTAGTCGAGTTGGAGAGACCCAGTACTTC.

The chain is built from TRBV19 and TRBJ1-2, with D perhaps matching TRBD1 (5 bases). CDR1 is LNHDA and CDR2 is SQIVND in the germline V gene (reference sequence). This CDR3 region has 17 residues. V shed 3 bases and J shed 3 bases, with 20 bases lying between them. As DNA, the CDR3 is TGTGCCAGTAGTATTACCCCTCCTCGGGGGGTTGACTATGGCTACACCTTC. Encoded protein: CASSITPPRGVDYGYTF. Drawing the rest from reference TRBV19 and TRBJ1-2, the complete variable domain is DGGITQSPKYLFRKEGQNVTLSCEQNLNHDAMYWYRQDPGQGLRLIYYSQIVNDFQKGDIAEGYSVSREKKESFPLTVTSAQKNPTAFYLCASSITPPRGVDYGYTFGSGTRLTVV.

The chain recombines TRBV5-6 with TRBJ2-1, with 11 bases matching TRBD2. Germline assignment: CDR1 SGHDT and CDR2 YYEEEE. The CDR3 spans 16 residues. Trimming took 7 bases from V and 4 from J; bases not matched to a gene: 10. This chain's CDR3 is CASHAPGLAVYNEQFF. The CDR3 DNA is TGTGCCAGCCACGCCCCGGGACTAGCGGTATACAATGAGCAGTTCTTC.

The chain carries TRBV7-2 and TRBJ2-3; D call uncertain. The V gene's germline CDR1 is SGHTA and CDR2 FQGNSA. The V and J ends lost 1 base and 4 bases respectively, with 9 bases between them. The CDR3 is 14 amino acids. The CDR3 loop reads CASSLVTRPDTQYF. The CDR3 DNA reads as TGTGCCAGCAGCTTAGTAACCCGTCCAGATACGCAGTATTTT. Looking up the rest from reference TRBV7-2 and TRBJ2-3 gives the full variable domain: GAGVSQSPSNKVTEKGKDVELRCDPISGHTALYWYRQSLGQGLEFLIYFQGNSAPDKSGLPSDRFSAERTGGSVSTLTIQRTQQEDSAVYLCASSLVTRPDTQYFGPGTRLTVL.

Concerning this clone: In the same sample, other DNA sequences code for this CDR3. This chain links TRBV9 with TRBJ2-7, with D perhaps TRBD2 (5 bases). CDR1 SGDLS and CDR2 YYNGEE come from the germline V gene. This CDR3 is 14 amino acids long. V dropped 0 bases and J dropped 0 bases, with 7 bases sitting between them. The CDR3 sequence is CASSVGAGSYEQYF. For the CDR3, the DNA is TGTGCCAGCAGCGTAGGGGCGGGCTCCTACGAGCAGTACTTC.

This rearrangement joins TRBV18 to TRBJ1-1; D remains ambiguous. V lost 2 bases to trimming and J lost 3 bases, with 7 bases between them. Germline-derived CDR1 and CDR2 are KGHSH and LQKENI. The CDR3 has 13 residues. CDR3 amino acids: CASSPITDTEAFF. The CDR3 region has the DNA TGTGCCAGCTCACCAATAACGGACACTGAAGCTTTCTTT.

On this clone: Additional DNA sequences in this sample encode the identical CDR3. This chain joins TRBV6-1 and TRBJ2-7; D not certain. CDR1 is MNHNS and CDR2 is SASEGT in the germline V gene. The CDR3 consists of 12 residues. Between the trimmed V and J ends, which lost 2 bases and 3 bases, there was a span of 5 bases. In DNA form, the CDR3 reads TGTGCCAGCAGTGAAAGAGGCTACGAGCAGTACTTC. Protein product: CASSERGYEQYF.

The chain couples TRBV30 to TRBJ1-4; the match to TRBD1 covers 11 bases. V shed 5 bases, J shed 7 bases, and the junction held 3 bases outside the gene matches. The V gene's germline CDR1 is GTSNPN and CDR2 SVGIG (reference sequence). The CDR3 loop spans 13 amino acids. The CDR3, as DNA: TGTGCCTGGGGGACAGGGGGAAGTGAAAAACTGTTTTTT. This encodes CAWGTGGSEKLFF.

CDR3 region: CASSPESGGRSPLHF. In DNA, the CDR3 is TGTGCCAGCAGCCCAGAGTCAGGGGGCAGGTCACCCCTCCACTTT. The genes are TRBV9 and TRBJ1-6, with 8 bases aligning to TRBD1. The J segment lost 10 bases and the V segment lost 4 bases, leaving 10 bases of the junction unmatched. The CDR3 is 15 amino acids. Germline V gene data show CDR1 as SGDLS and CDR2 as YYNGEE.

This clone showed up just once. The V and J genes are TRBV25-1 and TRBJ2-3, with no clear D. CDR3 length equals 16 residues. Germline lookup yields CDR1 MGHDK and CDR2 SYGVNS. Between the trimmed V and J ends, which lost 0 bases and 0 bases, there was a span of 10 bases. The CDR3 spells CASSEYPDPSTDTQYF. DNA of the CDR3: TGTGCCAGCAGTGAATATCCAGATCCTAGCACAGATACGCAGTATTTT.